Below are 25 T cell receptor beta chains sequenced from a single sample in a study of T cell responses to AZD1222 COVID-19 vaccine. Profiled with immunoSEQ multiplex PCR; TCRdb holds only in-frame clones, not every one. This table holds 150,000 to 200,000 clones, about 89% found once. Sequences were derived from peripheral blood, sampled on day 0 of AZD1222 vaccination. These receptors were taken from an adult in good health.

The CDR3 DNA sequence: TGTGCCAGCAGTGCAGCTCCGTGGAGGGGGCTAGTCAATGAGCAGTTCTTC. This translates into CASSAAPWRGLVNEQFF. The chain uses TRBV25-1 and TRBJ2-1, with a tentative D call TRBD1 (7 bases). Germline V gene data show CDR1 as MGHDK and CDR2 as SYGVNS. V was cut by 4 bases and J by 6 bases, with 22 bases left in between. This CDR3 has 17 residues.

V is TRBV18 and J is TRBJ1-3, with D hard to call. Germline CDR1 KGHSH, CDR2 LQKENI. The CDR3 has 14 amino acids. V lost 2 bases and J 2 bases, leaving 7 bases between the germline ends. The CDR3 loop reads CASSPTRAGNTIYF. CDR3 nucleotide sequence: TGTGCCAGCTCACCAACAAGGGCTGGAAACACCATATATTTT.

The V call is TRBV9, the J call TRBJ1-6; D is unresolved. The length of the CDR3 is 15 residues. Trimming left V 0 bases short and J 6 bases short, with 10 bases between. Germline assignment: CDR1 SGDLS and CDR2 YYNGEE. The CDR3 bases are TGTGCCAGCAGCGTAGGGCGTGAACTTAATTCACCCCTCCACTTT. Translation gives CASSVGRELNSPLHF.

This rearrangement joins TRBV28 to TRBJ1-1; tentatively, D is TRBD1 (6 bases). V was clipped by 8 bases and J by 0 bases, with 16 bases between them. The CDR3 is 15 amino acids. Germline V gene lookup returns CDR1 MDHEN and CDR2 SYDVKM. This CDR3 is CASRGGDTMNTEAFF. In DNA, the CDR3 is TGTGCCAGCCGGGGGGGGGACACTATGAACACTGAAGCTTTCTTT.

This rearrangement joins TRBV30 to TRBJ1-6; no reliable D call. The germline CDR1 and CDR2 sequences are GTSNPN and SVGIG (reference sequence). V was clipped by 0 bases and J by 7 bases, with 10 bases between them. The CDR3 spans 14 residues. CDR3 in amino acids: CAWSVSLQNSPLHF. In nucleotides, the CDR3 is TGTGCCTGGAGTGTATCTCTCCAAAATTCACCCCTCCACTTT.

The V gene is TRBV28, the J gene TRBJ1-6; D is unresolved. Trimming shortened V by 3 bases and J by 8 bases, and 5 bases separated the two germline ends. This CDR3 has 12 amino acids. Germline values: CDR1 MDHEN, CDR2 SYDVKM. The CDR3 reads CASSLLDSPLHF. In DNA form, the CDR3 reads TGTGCCAGCAGTTTGCTAGATTCACCCCTCCACTTT.

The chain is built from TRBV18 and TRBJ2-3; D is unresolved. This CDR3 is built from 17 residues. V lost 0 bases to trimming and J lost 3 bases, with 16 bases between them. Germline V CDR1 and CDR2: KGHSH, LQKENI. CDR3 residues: CASSPPPVRKLTDTQYF. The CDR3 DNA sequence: TGTGCCAGCTCACCACCGCCCGTTCGGAAGTTAACAGATACGCAGTATTTT. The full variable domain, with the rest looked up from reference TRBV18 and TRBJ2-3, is NAGVMQNPRHLVRRRGQEARLRCSPMKGHSHVYWYRQLPEEGLKFMVYLQKENIIDESGMPKERFSAEFPKEGPSILRIQQVVRGDSAAYFCASSPPPVRKLTDTQYFGPGTRLTVL.

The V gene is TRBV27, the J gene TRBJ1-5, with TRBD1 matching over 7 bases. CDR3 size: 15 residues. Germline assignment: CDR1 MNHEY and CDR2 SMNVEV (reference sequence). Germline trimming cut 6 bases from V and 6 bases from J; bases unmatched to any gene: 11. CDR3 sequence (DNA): TGTGCCAGCAGCTTAGAAGGGACAGCGATTCAGCCCCAGCATTTT. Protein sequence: CASSLEGTAIQPQHF.

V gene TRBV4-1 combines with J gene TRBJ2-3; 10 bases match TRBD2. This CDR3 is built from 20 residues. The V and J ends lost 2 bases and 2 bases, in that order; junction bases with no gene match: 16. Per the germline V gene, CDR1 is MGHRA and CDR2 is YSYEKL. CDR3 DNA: TGCGCCAGCAGCCAACCTCCCACGGAACCCCTAGCGGGGGACACAGATACGCAGTATTTT. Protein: CASSQPPTEPLAGDTDTQYF.

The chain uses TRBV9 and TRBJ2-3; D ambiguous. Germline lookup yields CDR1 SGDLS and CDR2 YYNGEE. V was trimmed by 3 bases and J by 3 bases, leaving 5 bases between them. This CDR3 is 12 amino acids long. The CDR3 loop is CASSAKTDTQYF. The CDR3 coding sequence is TGTGCCAGCAGCGCAAAGACAGATACGCAGTATTTT.

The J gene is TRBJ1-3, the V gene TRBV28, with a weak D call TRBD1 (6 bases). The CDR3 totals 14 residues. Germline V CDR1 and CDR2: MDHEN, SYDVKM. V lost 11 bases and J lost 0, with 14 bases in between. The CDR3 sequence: CAGGQPGSGNTIYF. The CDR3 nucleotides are TGTGCCGGTGGACAGCCTGGCTCTGGAAACACCATATATTTT.

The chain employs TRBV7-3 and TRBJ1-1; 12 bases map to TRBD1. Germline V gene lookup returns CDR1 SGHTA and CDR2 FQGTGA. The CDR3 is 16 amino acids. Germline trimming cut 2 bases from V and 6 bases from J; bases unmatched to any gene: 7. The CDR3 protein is CASSLVGGTGGSEAFF. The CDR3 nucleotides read TGTGCCAGCAGCTTAGTGGGCGGGACAGGGGGCTCTGAAGCTTTCTTT.

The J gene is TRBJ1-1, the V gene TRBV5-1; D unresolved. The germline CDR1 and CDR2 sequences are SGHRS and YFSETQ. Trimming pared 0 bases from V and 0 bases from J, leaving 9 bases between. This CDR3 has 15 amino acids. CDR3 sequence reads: CASSLVPGVNTEAFF. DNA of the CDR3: TGCGCCAGCAGCTTGGTGCCAGGCGTGAACACTGAAGCTTTCTTT.

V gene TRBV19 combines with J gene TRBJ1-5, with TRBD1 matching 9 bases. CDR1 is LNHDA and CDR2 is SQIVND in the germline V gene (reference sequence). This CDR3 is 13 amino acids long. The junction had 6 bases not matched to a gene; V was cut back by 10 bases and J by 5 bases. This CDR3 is CATSGTGYQPQHF. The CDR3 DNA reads TGTGCCACCTCCGGGACAGGGTATCAGCCCCAGCATTTT.

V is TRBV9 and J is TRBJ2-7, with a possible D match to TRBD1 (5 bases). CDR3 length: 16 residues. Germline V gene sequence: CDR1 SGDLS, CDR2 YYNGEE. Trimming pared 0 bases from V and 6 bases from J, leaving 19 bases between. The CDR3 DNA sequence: TGTGCCAGCAGCGTAGTTCCCGGCCGAGACAGCCCCGAGCAGTACGTC. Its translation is CASSVVPGRDSPEQYV.

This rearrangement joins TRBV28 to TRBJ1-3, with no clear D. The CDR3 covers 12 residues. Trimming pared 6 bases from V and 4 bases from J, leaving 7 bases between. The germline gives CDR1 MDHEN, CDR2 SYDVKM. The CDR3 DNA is TGTGCCAGCAGGGGTTCCGGAAACACCATATATTTT. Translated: CASRGSGNTIYF.

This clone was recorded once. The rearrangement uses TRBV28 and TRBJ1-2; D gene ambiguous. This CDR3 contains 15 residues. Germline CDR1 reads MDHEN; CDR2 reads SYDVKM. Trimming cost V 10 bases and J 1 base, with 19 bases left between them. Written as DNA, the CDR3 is TGTGCCATCAACAGCGGACTTACCCTTAACTATGGCTACACCTTC. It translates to CAINSGLTLNYGYTF.

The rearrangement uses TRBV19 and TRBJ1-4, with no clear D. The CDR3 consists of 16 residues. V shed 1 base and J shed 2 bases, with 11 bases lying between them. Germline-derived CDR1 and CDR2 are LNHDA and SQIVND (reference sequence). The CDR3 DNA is TGTGCCAGTAGTATAGGTTGGGGAACCACTAATGAAAAACTGTTTTTT. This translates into CASSIGWGTTNEKLFF.

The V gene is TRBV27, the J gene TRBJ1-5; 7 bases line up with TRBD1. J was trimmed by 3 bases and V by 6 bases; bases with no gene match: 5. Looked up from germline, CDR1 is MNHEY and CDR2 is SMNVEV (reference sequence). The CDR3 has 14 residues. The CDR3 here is CASSLTGFNQPQHF. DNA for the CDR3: TGTGCCAGCAGCCTGACAGGGTTCAATCAGCCCCAGCATTTT.

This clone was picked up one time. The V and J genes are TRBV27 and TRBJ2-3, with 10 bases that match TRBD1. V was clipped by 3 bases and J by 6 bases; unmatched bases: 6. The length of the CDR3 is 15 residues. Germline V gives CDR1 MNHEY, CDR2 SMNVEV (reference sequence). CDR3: CASSFLTGGFDTQYF. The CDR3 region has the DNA TGTGCCAGCAGTTTCTTGACAGGGGGCTTCGATACGCAGTATTTT.

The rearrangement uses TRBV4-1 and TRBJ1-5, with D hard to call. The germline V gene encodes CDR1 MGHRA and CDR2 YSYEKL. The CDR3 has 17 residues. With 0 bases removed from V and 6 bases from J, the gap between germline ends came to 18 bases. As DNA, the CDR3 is TGCGCCAGCAGCCAAGATCTCGGCGGTCCAGCCCGTCAGCCCCAGCATTTT. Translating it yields CASSQDLGGPARQPQHF.

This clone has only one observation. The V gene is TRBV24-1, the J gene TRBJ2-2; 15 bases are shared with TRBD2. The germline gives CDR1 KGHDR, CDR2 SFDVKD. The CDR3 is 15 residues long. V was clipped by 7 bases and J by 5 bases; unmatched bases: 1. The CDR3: CATSGLAGGTGELFF. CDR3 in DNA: TGTGCCACCAGCGGACTAGCGGGGGGGACCGGGGAGCTGTTTTTT.

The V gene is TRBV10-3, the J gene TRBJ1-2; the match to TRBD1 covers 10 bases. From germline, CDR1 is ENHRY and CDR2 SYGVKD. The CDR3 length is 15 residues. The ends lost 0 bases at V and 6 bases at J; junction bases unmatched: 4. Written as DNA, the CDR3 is TGTGCCATCAGTGAGTCCGGGACAGGGGTTAATGGCTACACCTTC. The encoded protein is CAISESGTGVNGYTF.

The CDR3 DNA sequence: TGTGCCAGCAGCGTAGACTCCGGGGTCGAAGAAAAACTGTTTTTT. Translation: CASSVDSGVEEKLFF. The chain carries TRBV7-8 and TRBJ1-4; D is unresolved. In germline, CDR1 is SGHVS, CDR2 FQNEAQ. The CDR3 spans 15 residues. The germline V and J ends were trimmed by 5 bases and 8 bases, with 18 bases remaining between them.

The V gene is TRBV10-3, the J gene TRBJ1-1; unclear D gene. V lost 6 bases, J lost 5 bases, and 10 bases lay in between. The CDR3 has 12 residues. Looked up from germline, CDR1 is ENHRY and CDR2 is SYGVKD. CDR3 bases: TGTGCCATCAGGAACCTCGGGACTGAAGCTTTCTTT. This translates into CAIRNLGTEAFF.